The clone carrying this T cell receptor beta chain showed up just a few times. The entry originates in a study of read filtering for tumor transcriptome and immune sequencing. Study-wide context: Whole-transcriptome libraries were prepared after DNase treatment. IR-seq gave about 4.05 to 11 million TCR reads per sample; RNA-seq gave about 80 to 1273.

Sampling of bone marrow took place during active disease in every patient. The library was built from around 380 ng RNA with molecular barcoded adaptors for alpha/delta and beta/gamma chains. TCRdb itself ran the reads through MiXCR, one entry per CDR3 protein. The sample shows around 65,000 distinct CDR3 sequences, approximately 18% of them seen only once. Per the germline V gene, CDR1 is LNHDA and CDR2 is SQIVND (reference sequence). Trimming removed 5 bases from V and 5 bases from J; junction bases left unmatched: 10. The CDR3 loop spans 16 amino acids. The clonotype originates from a donor older than 35 with multiple myeloma. The V gene is TRBV19, the J gene TRBJ2-2; TRBD1 agrees at 8 bases. Material: a population of CD138-negative cells sorted from bone marrow. CDR3 residues: CASSARTGTGTGELFF. CDR3 bases: TGTGCCAGTAGTGCCCGGACAGGGACGGGAACCGGGGAGCTGTTTTTT.